The 17 T cell receptor beta chains given below trace back to one sample, sequenced in a study of beta chain features in type 1 diabetes. Broader study findings: TCRB CDR3s from Type 1 diabetes patients were moderately but significantly shorter in all four CD4+ subsets.

The study reverse transcribed the entire isolated RNA, so it sequenced expressed TCRB transcripts. The protocol was immunoSEQ multiplex PCR, while the TCRdb copy is restricted to in-frame clones and leaves out a portion. The sample has about 340,000 clones; approximately 13% are singletons. No antigen has been identified for these receptors. The sequenced sample consisted of naive CD4+ T cells from blood. The receptors were sampled from a woman aged 18-35 years with type 1 diabetes.

This clone has only a few counts. The CDR3 sequence: CASRSGTGVTGANVLTF. CDR3 nucleotide sequence: TGTGCCAGCAGGTCCGGGACAGGAGTCACTGGGGCCAACGTCCTGACTTTC. This chain uses TRBV7-8 with TRBJ2-6; TRBD1 matches 8 bases. Germline V CDR1 and CDR2: SGHVS, FQNEAQ. This CDR3 is built from 17 residues. Unmatched junction bases numbered 9, after V lost 6 bases and J lost 2 bases.

This clone came up a few times. CDR3 sequence reads: CASSLSDRSAQFF. CDR3 in DNA: TGTGCCAGCAGTTTATCGGACAGATCAGCTCAGTTCTTC. The V call is TRBV27, the J call TRBJ2-1; a weak D match, TRBD1 (6 bases). Germline V gene sequence: CDR1 MNHEY, CDR2 SMNVEV (reference sequence). The CDR3 loop spans 13 amino acids. Between the trimmed V and J ends, which lost 0 bases and 13 bases, there was a span of 13 bases.

The rearrangement links TRBV4-1 to TRBJ2-1; D perhaps matches TRBD2 (6 bases). Germline-derived CDR1 and CDR2 are MGHRA and YSYEKL. The V gene lost 4 bases and the J gene lost 9 bases, with 19 bases spanning the gap. The CDR3 consists of 15 residues. The CDR3 reads CASSRVPGGTIEQFF. CDR3 bases: TGCGCCAGCAGCCGGGTCCCCGGGGGAACAATTGAGCAGTTCTTC.

This chain joins TRBV4-2 and TRBJ1-1, with unresolved D. This CDR3 has 14 amino acids. The germline gives CDR1 LGHNA, CDR2 YNFKEQ. V lost 0 bases and J 4 bases, leaving 9 bases between the germline ends. The CDR3 nucleotides read TGTGCCAGCAGCCAAGATGGTAGAGGCACTGAAGCTTTCTTT. Protein: CASSQDGRGTEAFF.

The rearrangement links TRBV7-6 to TRBJ2-5; TRBD1 matches 12 bases. The CDR3 extends over 16 amino acids. Germline CDR1 and CDR2: SGHVS and FNYEAQ. Trimming took 4 bases from V and 5 from J; bases not matched to a gene: 8. The CDR3 DNA reads as TGTGCCAGCAGCTCACTCTGGGACAGGGGGCGGGAGACCCAGTACTTC. Translating gives CASSSLWDRGRETQYF.

This clone was seen more than once but under ten times. The rearrangement joins TRBV30 to TRBJ2-3; D is unresolved. This CDR3 spans 11 amino acids. Trimming took off 4 bases at V and 4 bases at J, with 6 bases between the two ends. Germline CDR1 reads GTSNPN; CDR2 reads SVGIG (reference sequence). CDR3 DNA sequence: TGTGCCTGGACCCGGTCAGATACGCAGTATTTT. Protein product: CAWTRSDTQYF.

The gene calls are TRBV30 and TRBJ2-2; unclear D gene. Germline-derived CDR1 and CDR2 are GTSNPN and SVGIG (reference sequence). The CDR3 length is 13 residues. V was cut by 7 bases and J by 4 bases, with 13 bases left in between. The CDR3 loop is CASRRASTGELFF. The CDR3 DNA sequence: TGTGCCTCCCGTCGAGCGAGCACCGGGGAGCTGTTTTTT.

The CDR3 spells CAWNRDRRNTEAFF. DNA for the CDR3: TGTGCCTGGAATAGGGACAGGAGGAACACTGAAGCTTTCTTT. This chain joins TRBV30 and TRBJ1-1; 8 nucleotides match TRBD1. This CDR3 contains 14 residues. Trimming took 4 bases from V and 1 from J; bases not matched to a gene: 5. Germline loops: CDR1 GTSNPN, CDR2 SVGIG (reference sequence).

This clone showed up just a few times. The CDR3 region has the DNA TGTGCCACCCAAGGGGCTAGCGGATTTAGCACAGATACGCAGTATTTT. Translated: CATQGASGFSTDTQYF. The gene calls are TRBV11-2 and TRBJ2-3, with 7 nucleotides matching TRBD2. This CDR3 has 16 residues. V gave up 10 bases and J gave up 0 bases; unmatched junction bases: 13. Germline loops: CDR1 SGHAT, CDR2 FQNNGV.

This clone was counted a few times. The chain combines TRBV28 with TRBJ2-7; D possibly corresponds to TRBD2 (5 bases). Germline lookup yields CDR1 MDHEN and CDR2 SYDVKM. V was pared by 5 bases and J by 2 bases, with 19 bases between. The CDR3 runs 16 residues. For the CDR3, the DNA is TGTGCCAGCAGTCCCCCCACTAGGTCGGGTGCCTACGAGCAGTACTTC. Protein: CASSPPTRSGAYEQYF.

The chain recombines TRBV19 with TRBJ1-2; the D is unclear. The CDR3 runs 16 residues. V lost 3 bases and J 2 bases, leaving 16 bases between the germline ends. CDR1 LNHDA and CDR2 SQIVND come from the germline V gene (reference sequence). CDR3 DNA sequence: TGTGCCAGTAGTATCCTCGCCCGCGAACTAAACTATGGCTACACCTTC. This sequence encodes CASSILARELNYGYTF.

The sample holds a few counts of this clone. J is TRBJ1-1 and V is TRBV6-5; D is unresolved. CDR1 and CDR2 (germline): MNHEY, SVGAGI. V lost 7 bases and J lost 1, with 13 bases in between. The CDR3 runs to 14 residues. CDR3 DNA sequence: TGTGCCAGCACCGCGACTGAGGGGAACACTGAAGCTTTCTTT. Amino acid sequence: CASTATEGNTEAFF.

This clone was seen a few times. The V gene is TRBV9, the J gene TRBJ1-1; no reliable D call. The germline CDR1 and CDR2 sequences are SGDLS and YYNGEE. The CDR3 length is 13 residues. Trimming shortened V by 4 bases and J by 0 bases, and 7 bases separated the two germline ends. The CDR3 nucleotides are TGTGCCAGCAGCCCTAAGATGAACACTGAAGCTTTCTTT. Protein sequence: CASSPKMNTEAFF.

J is TRBJ2-5 and V is TRBV10-2; the D is unclear. There are 12 residues in the CDR3. CDR1 WSHSY and CDR2 SAAADI come from the germline V gene. V dropped 6 bases and J dropped 4 bases, with 9 bases sitting between them. The CDR3 sequence: CASRASGETQYF. The CDR3 bases are TGCGCCAGCAGGGCCAGTGGAGAGACCCAGTACTTC.

The chain recombines TRBV5-6 with TRBJ2-3; the match to TRBD2 covers 8 bases. Germline V gene sequence: CDR1 SGHDT, CDR2 YYEEEE. V lost 4 bases and J lost 1; bases outside the gene matches: 5. The CDR3 is made up of 15 amino acids. CDR3 coding DNA: TGTGCCAGCAGCCCGGGACTAGTCGGCACAGATACGCAGTATTTT. This translates into CASSPGLVGTDTQYF. Together with reference TRBV5-6 and TRBJ2-3, the CDR3 gives the full variable domain: DAGVTQSPTHLIKTRGQQVTLRCSPKSGHDTVSWYQQALGQGPQFIFQYYEEEERQRGNFPDRFSGHQFPNYSSELNVNALLLGDSALYLCASSPGLVGTDTQYFGPGTRLTVL.

The sample holds a few counts of this clone. The chain carries TRBV15 and TRBJ2-2; 15 bases are shared with TRBD2. The germline V gene encodes CDR1 LNHNV and CDR2 YYDKDF (reference sequence). V lost 3 bases to trimming and J lost 6 bases; unmatched junction nucleotides: 8. The CDR3 loop spans 18 amino acids. The CDR3 region is CATSSRTSGRDLAGELFF. The CDR3 DNA sequence: TGTGCCACCAGCAGCCGGACTAGCGGGAGGGATTTGGCCGGGGAGCTGTTTTTT.

This clone was counted only a few times. The chain joins TRBV18 to TRBJ1-1; 7 bases match TRBD1. The CDR3 length is 14 residues. Germline V gene data show CDR1 as KGHSH and CDR2 as LQKENI. V lost 2 bases and J lost 4; bases outside the gene matches: 4. CDR3 bases: TGTGCCAGCTCACCAACAGGGGTAGGCACTGAAGCTTTCTTT. Its protein is CASSPTGVGTEAFF.